This TCR beta chain came from a study of cytomegalovirus exposure and HLA in healthy donors. General study results and limits: Reportedly, cytomegalovirus status was diagnosed with high sensitivity and specificity.

To note about this clone: Antigen: not known.

The CDR3 is made up of 14 amino acids. Trimming shortened V by 7 bases and J by 0 bases, and 12 bases separated the two germline ends. Germline assignment: CDR1 LNHDA and CDR2 SQIVND (reference sequence). PCR amplification relied on 60 Vbeta primers (plus 13 Jbeta primers). This table comes from immunoSEQ multiplex PCR, and its TCRdb copy is limited to in-frame clones, with some not included. The sample data list more than 75,000 clones. Sequenced sample: PBMCs. The rearrangement uses TRBV19 and TRBJ1-1; D is unclear. The origin of this receptor is a man aged 45-60 years in good health and CMV-seropositive. The CDR3 region has the DNA TGTGCCAGTATCCCTGGAGGGATGAACACTGAAGCTTTCTTT. Translation gives CASIPGGMNTEAFF.